This T cell receptor beta chain was identified during a study of PD-1 blockade in classical Hodgkin lymphoma (dated by TCRdb to between 2020 and 2021). Turning to the overall study: Nivolumab dosing was 3 mg/kg intravenously every 2 weeks, continuing until either disease progression or unacceptable toxicity. To define a peripheral blood immune signature of response to PD-1 blockade in classical Hodgkin lymphoma, the study combined TCR beta sequencing with CyTOF. What the research found in general, with its limitations: Lower diversity was observed in patients in whom nivolumab was started less than 1 year after ASCT, and these patients were excluded from later analyses so that confounding by immune reconstitution would be avoided. Baseline TCR diversity was reported to be lower in newly diagnosed patients than in healthy donors and to be lower still in relapsed/refractory patients. The study covered only a single clinical trial cohort, and the causes of the repertoire differences, possibly disease activity or prior therapy, were still not defined. A significant rise by C4D1 was seen in CD4+ but not CD8+ TCR diversity (p=0.0027 vs p=0.16), with the rise being most apparent in complete responders (p=0.02). Baseline diversity similar to that of newly diagnosed patients was observed in trial patients achieving complete response, whereas significantly lower diversity was observed in partial responders and progressors.

As for this clone: What this receptor recognizes is not known. Within one base of it there is no much larger clone, and no base qualities were kept.

The Qiagen DNeasy kit was used to extract genomic DNA both from unsorted PBMCs and from the negatively selected CD4+ and CD8+ fractions. Using primers that anneal to V and J segments, immunoSEQ multiplex PCR amplified the TCR beta CDR3 regions. A synthetic immune receptor repertoire was used to minimize amplification bias, and remaining bias was computationally removed after sequencing. Under the source paper's analysis protocol: Custom Python scripts were used to quantify repertoire diversity as the Shannon entropy index. Unsorted, CD4+ and CD8+ repertoires were examined separately, except in combined analyses, for which CD4+ and CD8+ sequences were merged in silico. A clone counted as expanded when the clone's frequency after treatment rose at least 2-fold relative to C1D1, and clones undetected at baseline were given a pseudocount of 0.5. Clones with 0 or 1 copy at C1D1 were classified as singleton clones, and clones with 2 or more copies were classified as non-singleton clones. Clones expanded in unsorted samples were labelled as CD4+, CD8+ or unknown by matching protein sequences in sorted samples from the same patient. Diversity changes from C1D1 to C4D1 were tested in paired samples using Wilcoxon tests. Sourced from immuneACCESS, this table was stored by TCRdb with only in-frame sequences that have V and J called. A share of the clones is absent; for the studies checked, an unresolved V gene accounts for under half, and the remainder has no known explanation. V, J and clone size reflect that table, while D and trimming were determined from the DNA. For this sample the table gives about 17,000 clones, of which around 80% were detected only once. The biggest ten clones account for around 1.9% of the sample.

Read against the paper, the sample's time point label means: cycle 4 day 1 (C4D1), after around six weeks of nivolumab. All trial patients had relapsed after autologous stem cell transplantation, with cohorts A, B and C differing in prior brentuximab vedotin exposure. Using a Miltenyi CD4+ T cell isolation kit, CD4+ T cells were purified from thawed PBMCs through magnetic negative selection. A total of fewer than 65 patients with relapsed/refractory classical Hodgkin lymphoma made up the trial cohort, and each patient's best overall response was complete response, partial response or progressive disease. Single-agent nivolumab was administered to trial patients in the multi-cohort phase II CheckMate 205 trial. An independent review committee assessed best overall response by applying the 2007 International Working Group response criteria. Trial PBMCs were obtained immediately prior to nivolumab initiation (C1D1) and on therapy at cycle 2 day 1 and cycle 4 day 1. After peripheral blood was drawn into 8 mL Vacutainer Cell Preparation Tubes, PBMCs were isolated by centrifugation and then cryopreserved. Purified CD4+ and CD8+ fractions were prepared only for cases where an additional PBMC sample was available. Magnetically labelled cells were removed on LS columns in a quadroMACS separator, and the flow-through was retained as the purified fraction.

CDR3 length: 16 amino acids, cysteine to phenylalanine. Only the CDR3 portion is preserved as DNA: 48 bases, with reading frame beginning at the first base. CDR1 and CDR2 were assigned from the germline V gene as SGHNT and YENEEA. At the junction V is shortened by 5 bases and J by 4 bases; bases outside the gene matches: 5. The sequence joins TRBV11-3 to TRBJ2-5; TRBD2 lines up with 15 middle nucleotides. The sequence was collected from a human donor with classical Hodgkin lymphoma. The sample in question was CD4+ T cells from blood, obtained before the fourth cycle of nivolumab. The DNA reads as follows: TGTGCCAGCAGCCAGGGACTAGCGGGAGGCCCAGAGACCCAGTACTTC. The resulting protein is CASSQGLAGGPETQYF.